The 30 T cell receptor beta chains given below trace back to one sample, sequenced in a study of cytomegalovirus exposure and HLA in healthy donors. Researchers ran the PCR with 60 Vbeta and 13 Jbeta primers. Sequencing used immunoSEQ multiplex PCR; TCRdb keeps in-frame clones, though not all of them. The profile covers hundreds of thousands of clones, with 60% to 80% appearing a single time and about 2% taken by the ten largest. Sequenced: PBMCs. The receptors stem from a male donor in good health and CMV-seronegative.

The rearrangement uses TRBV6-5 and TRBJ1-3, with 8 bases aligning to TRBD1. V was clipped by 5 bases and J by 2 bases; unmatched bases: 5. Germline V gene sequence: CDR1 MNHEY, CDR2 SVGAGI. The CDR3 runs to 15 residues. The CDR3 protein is CASSPLQGAGNTIYF. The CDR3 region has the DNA TGTGCCAGCAGTCCCCTACAGGGGGCTGGAAACACCATATATTTT.

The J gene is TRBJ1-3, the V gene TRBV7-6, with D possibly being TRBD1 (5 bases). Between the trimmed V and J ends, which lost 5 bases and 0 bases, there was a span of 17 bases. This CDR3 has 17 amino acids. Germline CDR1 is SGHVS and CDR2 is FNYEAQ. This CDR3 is CASSPRTGLISGNTIYF. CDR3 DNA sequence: TGTGCCAGCAGCCCCAGAACAGGCCTTATCTCTGGAAACACCATATATTTT.

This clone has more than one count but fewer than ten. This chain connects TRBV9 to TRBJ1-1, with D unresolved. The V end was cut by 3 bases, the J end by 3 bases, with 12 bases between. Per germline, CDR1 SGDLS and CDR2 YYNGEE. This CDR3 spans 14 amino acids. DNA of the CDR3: TGTGCCAGCAGCGGATCTAGGTCTCACACTGAAGCTTTCTTT. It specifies CASSGSRSHTEAFF.

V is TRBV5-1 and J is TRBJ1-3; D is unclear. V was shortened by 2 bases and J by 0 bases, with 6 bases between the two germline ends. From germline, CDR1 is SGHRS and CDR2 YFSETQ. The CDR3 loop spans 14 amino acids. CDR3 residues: CASSLSISGNTIYF. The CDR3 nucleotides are TGCGCCAGCAGCTTATCCATCTCTGGAAACACCATATATTTT.

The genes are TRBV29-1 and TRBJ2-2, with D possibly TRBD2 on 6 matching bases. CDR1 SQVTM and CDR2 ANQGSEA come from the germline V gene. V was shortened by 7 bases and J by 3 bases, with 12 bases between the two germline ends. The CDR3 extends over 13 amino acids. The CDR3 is CSAFGGDTGELFF. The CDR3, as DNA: TGCAGCGCCTTCGGGGGTGACACCGGGGAGCTGTTTTTT.

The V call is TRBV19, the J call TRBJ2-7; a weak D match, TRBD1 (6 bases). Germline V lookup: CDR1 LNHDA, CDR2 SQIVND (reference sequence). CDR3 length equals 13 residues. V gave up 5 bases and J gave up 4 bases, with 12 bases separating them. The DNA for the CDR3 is TGTGCCAGTAGTCTTATGACAGGATACGAGCAGTACTTC. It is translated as CASSLMTGYEQYF. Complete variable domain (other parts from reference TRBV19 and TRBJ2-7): DGGITQSPKYLFRKEGQNVTLSCEQNLNHDAMYWYRQDPGQGLRLIYYSQIVNDFQKGDIAEGYSVSREKKESFPLTVTSAQKNPTAFYLCASSLMTGYEQYFGPGTRLTVT.

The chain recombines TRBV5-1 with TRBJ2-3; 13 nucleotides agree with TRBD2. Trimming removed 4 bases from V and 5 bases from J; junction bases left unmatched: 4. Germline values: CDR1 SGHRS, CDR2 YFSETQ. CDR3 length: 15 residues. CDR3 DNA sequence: TGCGCCAGCAGCGGACTAGCGGGAGTGGGAGATACGCAGTATTTT. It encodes CASSGLAGVGDTQYF.

The CDR3 protein is CASKTVSSYNSPLHF. The DNA for the CDR3 is TGTGCCTCGAAGACAGTGAGCTCCTATAATTCACCCCTCCACTTT. This chain uses TRBV30 with TRBJ1-6, with D maybe TRBD1 (5 bases). This CDR3 contains 15 residues. V lost 7 bases and J lost 0, with 13 bases in between. The germline V gene has CDR1 GTSNPN and CDR2 SVGIG (reference sequence).

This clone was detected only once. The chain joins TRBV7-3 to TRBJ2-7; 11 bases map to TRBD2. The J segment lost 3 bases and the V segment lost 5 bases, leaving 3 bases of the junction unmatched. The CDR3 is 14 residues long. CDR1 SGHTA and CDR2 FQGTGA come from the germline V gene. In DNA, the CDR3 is TGTGCCAGCAGCGAAACTAGCGGGAGCTACGAGCAGTACTTC. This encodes CASSETSGSYEQYF.

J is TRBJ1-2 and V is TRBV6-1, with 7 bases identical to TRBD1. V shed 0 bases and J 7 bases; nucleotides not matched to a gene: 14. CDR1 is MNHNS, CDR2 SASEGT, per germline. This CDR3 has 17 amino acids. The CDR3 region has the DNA TGTGCCAGCAGTGAAGCGCCGGGACAGCCCTCCGCGGGTGGCTACACCTTC. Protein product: CASSEAPGQPSAGGYTF.

The CDR3 nucleotides are TGTGCCAGCAGCTCATACAGGGGGAGCTCCTACGAGCAGTACTTC. Protein sequence: CASSSYRGSSYEQYF. The chain couples TRBV5-4 to TRBJ2-7; 8 bases match TRBD1. This CDR3 region has 15 residues. The trim removed 3 bases at V and 0 bases at J, leaving 5 bases unmatched. CDR1 and CDR2 (germline): SGHNT, YYREEE (reference sequence).

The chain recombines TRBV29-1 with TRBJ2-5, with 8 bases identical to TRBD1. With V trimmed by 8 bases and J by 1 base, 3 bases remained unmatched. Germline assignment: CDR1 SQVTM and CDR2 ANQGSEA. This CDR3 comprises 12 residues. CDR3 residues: CSKTGGQETQYF. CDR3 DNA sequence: TGCAGCAAAACAGGGGGCCAAGAGACCCAGTACTTC.

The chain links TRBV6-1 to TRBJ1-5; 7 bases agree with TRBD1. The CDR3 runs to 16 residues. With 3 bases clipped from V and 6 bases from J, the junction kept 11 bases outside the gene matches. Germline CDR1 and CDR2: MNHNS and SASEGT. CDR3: CASSEGGLGGRQPQHF. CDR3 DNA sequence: TGTGCCAGCAGTGAGGGTGGATTAGGGGGCCGTCAGCCCCAGCATTTT.

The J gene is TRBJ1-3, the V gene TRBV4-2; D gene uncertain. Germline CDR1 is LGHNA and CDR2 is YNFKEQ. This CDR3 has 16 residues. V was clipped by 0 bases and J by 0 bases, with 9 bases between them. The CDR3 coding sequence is TGTGCCAGCAGCCAAGAAGCGGCAGCCTCTGGAAACACCATATATTTT. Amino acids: CASSQEAAASGNTIYF.

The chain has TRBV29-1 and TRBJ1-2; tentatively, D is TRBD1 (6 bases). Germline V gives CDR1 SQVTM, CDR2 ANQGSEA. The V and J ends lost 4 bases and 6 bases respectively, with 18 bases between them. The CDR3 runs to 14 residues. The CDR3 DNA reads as TGCAGCGTTGGGGCCGCAACAGGGAGCCATGGCTACACCTTC. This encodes CSVGAATGSHGYTF.

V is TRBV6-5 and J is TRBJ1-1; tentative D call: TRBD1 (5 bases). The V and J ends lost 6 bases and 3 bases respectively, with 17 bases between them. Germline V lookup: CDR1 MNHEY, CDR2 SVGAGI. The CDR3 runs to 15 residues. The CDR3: CASSPGGPRYTEAFF. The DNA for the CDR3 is TGTGCCAGCAGCCCCGGGGGTCCAAGGTACACTGAAGCTTTCTTT.

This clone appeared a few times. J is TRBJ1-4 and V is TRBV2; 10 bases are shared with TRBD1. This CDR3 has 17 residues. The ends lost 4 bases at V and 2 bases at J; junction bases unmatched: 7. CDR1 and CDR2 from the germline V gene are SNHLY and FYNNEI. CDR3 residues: CASSVETGGTTNEKLFF. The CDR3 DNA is TGTGCCAGCAGTGTGGAGACAGGGGGCACGACTAATGAAAAACTGTTTTTT.

CDR3: CAALGANYGYTF. The CDR3 DNA is TGTGCCGCCCTCGGGGCTAACTATGGCTACACCTTC. The rearrangement joins TRBV28 to TRBJ1-2; no firm D call. Trimming pared 11 bases from V and 0 bases from J, leaving 10 bases between. The germline CDR1 and CDR2 sequences are MDHEN and SYDVKM. The CDR3 is 12 residues long.

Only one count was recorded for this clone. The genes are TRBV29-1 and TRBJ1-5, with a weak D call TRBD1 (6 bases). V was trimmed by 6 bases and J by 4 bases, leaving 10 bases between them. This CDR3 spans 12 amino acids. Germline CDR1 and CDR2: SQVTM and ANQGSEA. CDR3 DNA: TGCAGCGTCGTTACAGGGAATCAGCCCCAGCATTTT. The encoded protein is CSVVTGNQPQHF.

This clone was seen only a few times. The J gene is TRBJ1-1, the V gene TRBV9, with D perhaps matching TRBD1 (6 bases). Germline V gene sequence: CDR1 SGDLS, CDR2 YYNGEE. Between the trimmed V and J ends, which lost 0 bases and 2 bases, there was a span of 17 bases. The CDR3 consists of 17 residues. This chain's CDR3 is CASSVGRNRDPNTEAFF. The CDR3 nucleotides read TGTGCCAGCAGCGTAGGACGAAACAGGGATCCAAACACTGAAGCTTTCTTT. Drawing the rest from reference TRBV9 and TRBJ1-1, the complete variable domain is DSGVTQTPKHLITATGQRVTLRCSPRSGDLSVYWYQQSLDQGLQFLIQYYNGEERAKGNILERFSAQQFPDLHSELNLSSLELGDSALYFCASSVGRNRDPNTEAFFGQGTRLTVV.

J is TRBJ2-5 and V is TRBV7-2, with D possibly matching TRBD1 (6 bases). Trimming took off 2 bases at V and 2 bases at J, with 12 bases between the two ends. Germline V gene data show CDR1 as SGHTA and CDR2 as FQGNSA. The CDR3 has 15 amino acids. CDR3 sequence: CASSLFWTVQETQYF. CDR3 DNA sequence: TGTGCCAGCAGCTTATTTTGGACAGTTCAAGAGACCCAGTACTTC.

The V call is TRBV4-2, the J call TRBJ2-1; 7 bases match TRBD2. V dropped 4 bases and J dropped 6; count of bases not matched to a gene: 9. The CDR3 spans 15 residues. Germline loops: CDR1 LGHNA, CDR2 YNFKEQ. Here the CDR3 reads CASSLRTSGFNEQFF. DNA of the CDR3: TGTGCCAGCAGCCTCCGGACTAGTGGGTTCAATGAGCAGTTCTTC.

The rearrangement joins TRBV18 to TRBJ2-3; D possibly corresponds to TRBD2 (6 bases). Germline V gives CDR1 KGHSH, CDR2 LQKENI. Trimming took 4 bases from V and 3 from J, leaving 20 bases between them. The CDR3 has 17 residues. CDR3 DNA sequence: TGTGCCAGCTCACTATTAAGTGTCCAGGAGGGTACAGATACGCAGTATTTT. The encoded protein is CASSLLSVQEGTDTQYF. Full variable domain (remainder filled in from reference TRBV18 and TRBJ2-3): NAGVMQNPRHLVRRRGQEARLRCSPMKGHSHVYWYRQLPEEGLKFMVYLQKENIIDESGMPKERFSAEFPKEGPSILRIQQVVRGDSAAYFCASSLLSVQEGTDTQYFGPGTRLTVL.

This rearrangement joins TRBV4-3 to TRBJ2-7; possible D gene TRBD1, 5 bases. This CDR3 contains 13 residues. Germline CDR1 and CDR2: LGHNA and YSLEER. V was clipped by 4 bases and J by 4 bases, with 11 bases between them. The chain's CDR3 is CASSLGRTYEQYF. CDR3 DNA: TGCGCCAGCAGCCTCGGACGGACATACGAGCAGTACTTC.

The CDR3 loop is CASSLFREWYGYTF. The DNA for the CDR3 is TGTGCCAGCAGTTTATTCAGGGAATGGTATGGCTACACCTTC. The V call is TRBV28, the J call TRBJ1-2, with D possibly TRBD1 on 5 matching bases. V was shortened by 1 base and J by 5 bases, with 11 bases between the two germline ends. CDR1 and CDR2 from the germline V gene are MDHEN and SYDVKM. The CDR3 consists of 14 residues.

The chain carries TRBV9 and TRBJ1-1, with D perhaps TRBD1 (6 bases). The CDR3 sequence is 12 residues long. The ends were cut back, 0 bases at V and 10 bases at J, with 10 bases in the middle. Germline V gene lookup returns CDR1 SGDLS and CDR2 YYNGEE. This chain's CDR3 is CASSVDDRLAFF. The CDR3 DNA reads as TGTGCCAGCAGCGTAGATGACAGGCTAGCTTTCTTT.

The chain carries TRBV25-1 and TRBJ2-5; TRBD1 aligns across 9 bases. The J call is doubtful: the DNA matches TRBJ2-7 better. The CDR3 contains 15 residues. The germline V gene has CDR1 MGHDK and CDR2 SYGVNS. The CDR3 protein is CASSENRGQPYEQYF. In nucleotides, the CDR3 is TGTGCCAGCAGTGAGAACAGGGGGCAACCCTACGAGCAGTACTTC.

This chain's CDR3 is CASSVEIGGGYTF. The DNA of the CDR3 is TGTGCCAGCAGCGTAGAAATAGGGGGAGGCTACACCTTC. The J gene is TRBJ1-2, the V gene TRBV9; D might be TRBD1 (6 bases). The CDR3 spans 13 residues. Germline V CDR1 and CDR2: SGDLS, YYNGEE. Trimming shortened V by 0 bases and J by 8 bases, and 11 bases separated the two germline ends.

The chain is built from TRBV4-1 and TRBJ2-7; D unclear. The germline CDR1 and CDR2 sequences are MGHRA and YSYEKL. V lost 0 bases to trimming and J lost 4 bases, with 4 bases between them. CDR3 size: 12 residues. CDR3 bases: TGCGCCAGCAGCCAAGACTTTTACGAGCAGTACTTC. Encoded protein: CASSQDFYEQYF.

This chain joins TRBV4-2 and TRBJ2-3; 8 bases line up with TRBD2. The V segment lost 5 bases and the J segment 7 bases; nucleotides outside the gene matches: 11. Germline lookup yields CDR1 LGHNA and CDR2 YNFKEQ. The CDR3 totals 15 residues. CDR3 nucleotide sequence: TGTGCCAGCAGCTCTCAAGCGGGAGCAGGTTATACGCAGTATTTT. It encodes CASSSQAGAGYTQYF.